This T cell receptor (beta chain) was found in a study of tumour-infiltrating T cells in Burkitt lymphoma. This clone was counted only a few times. TCRdb's copy holds only in-frame clones and misses some; the assay was immunoSEQ multiplex PCR. The sample gives some 3,500 clones, roughly 19% of which show up once; more than 1.3% is in the top ten. Germline CDR1 and CDR2: MDHEN and SYDVKM. The CDR3 covers 15 residues. The V and J ends lost 7 bases and 9 bases respectively, with 25 bases between them. The V and J genes are TRBV28 and TRBJ2-7, with D possibly called TRBD1 or TRBD2 (5 bases each). The TCR sequence derives from a human donor with Burkitt lymphoma. Sequencing was done on a sample of tumor tissue. The CDR3 spells CASTGIGLGESRQYF. CDR3 in DNA: TGTGCCAGCACAGGGATAGGTCTTGGGGAGTCGCGGCAGTACTTC.